Below, 29 T cell receptor beta chains from the same sample are listed, as sequenced in a study of radiotherapy plus CTLA-4 blockade in lung cancer. Clones were sequenced by immunoSEQ multiplex PCR, and TCRdb holds only the in-frame ones, with some missing. The repertoire holds 81,000 or so clones, with around 76% as singletons. The sample consisted of peripheral blood, taken from a patient treated with radiotherapy plus ipilimumab. The source of these receptors is a human donor with non-small cell lung cancer whose response to radiotherapy plus ipilimumab could not be evaluated. Some clones in this sample may be carry-over from other donors' samples.

The chain has TRBV21-1 and TRBJ2-7; TRBD2 is the table's D call, not checked against the DNA. TRBV21-1 is given as a pseudogene. CDR3 size: 13 residues. In DNA, the CDR3 is TGTGCCAGCAGCATACGACTGGAGTACGAGCAGTACTTC. This gives the protein CASSIRLEYEQYF.

The genes are TRBV6-1 and TRBJ2-7, with TRBD1 matching 9 bases. The CDR3 runs 15 residues. Germline CDR1 MNHNS, CDR2 SASEGT. V trimming: 6 bases; J trimming: 2 bases; junction bases outside the gene matches: 8. The CDR3 reads CASRAGTGRTYEQYF. The CDR3 DNA is TGTGCCAGCAGGGCCGGGACAGGGCGGACCTACGAGCAGTACTTC.

This clone turned up a few times. CDR3 residues: CASSLRDRAGTGELFF. The CDR3 coding sequence is TGCGCCAGCAGCCTACGGGACAGGGCGGGCACCGGGGAGCTGTTTTTT. The V call is TRBV5-1, the J call TRBJ2-2; 9 bases are shared with TRBD1. Germline V gene lookup returns CDR1 SGHRS and CDR2 YFSETQ. The CDR3 extends over 16 amino acids. The V gene end was trimmed by 4 bases and the J gene end by 4 bases; junction bases not matched to a gene: 8.

The gene calls are TRBV2 and TRBJ1-2, with a possible D match to TRBD1 (5 bases). The CDR3 length is 13 residues. V shed 1 base and J shed 2 bases, with 5 bases lying between them. Germline-derived CDR1 and CDR2 are SNHLY and FYNNEI. CDR3 amino acids: CASSEGQNYGYTF. In DNA, the CDR3 is TGTGCCAGCAGTGAAGGACAGAACTATGGCTACACCTTC. The full variable domain, rest sourced from reference TRBV2 and TRBJ1-2, is EPEVTQTPSHQVTQMGQEVILRCVPISNHLYFYWYRQILGQKVEFLVSFYNNEISEKSEIFDDQFSVERPDGSNFTLKIRSTKLEDSAMYFCASSEGQNYGYTFGSGTRLTVV.

The chain combines TRBV9 with TRBJ1-4; D is possibly TRBD1 (5 bases). Germline V gives CDR1 SGDLS, CDR2 YYNGEE. The CDR3 loop spans 14 amino acids. V was pared by 0 bases and J by 4 bases, with 7 bases between. CDR3 region: CASSVGQNNEKLFF. DNA of the CDR3: TGTGCCAGCAGCGTAGGACAGAATAATGAAAAACTGTTTTTT.

The CDR3 region is CASRSRTGGPPQETQYF. The CDR3, as DNA: TGTGCCAGCCGAAGCAGGACAGGGGGCCCACCCCAGGAGACCCAGTACTTC. V gene TRBV27 combines with J gene TRBJ2-5, with 11 bases fitting TRBD1. This CDR3 has 17 amino acids. V trimming: 8 bases; J trimming: 5 bases; junction bases outside the gene matches: 16. The germline V gene encodes CDR1 MNHEY and CDR2 SMNVEV (reference sequence).

This chain links TRBV6-5 with TRBJ2-2, with 7 bases aligning to TRBD1. Germline V CDR1 and CDR2: MNHEY, SVGAGI. Germline trimming cut 5 bases from V and 5 bases from J; bases unmatched to any gene: 8. The CDR3 length is 15 residues. The CDR3 DNA sequence: TGTGCCAGCAGTCAACCGGGACAGCGAACCGGGGAGCTGTTTTTT. This codes for CASSQPGQRTGELFF.

The J gene is TRBJ1-2, the V gene TRBV6-5, with D possibly being TRBD1 (6 bases). The CDR3 extends over 14 amino acids. The germline CDR1 and CDR2 sequences are MNHEY and SVGAGI. Trimming left V 7 bases short and J 3 bases short, with 15 bases between. The CDR3 region has the DNA TGTGCCAGCACACGGGGGGGCGATGACTATGGCTACACCTTC. It yields the protein CASTRGGDDYGYTF.

The chain uses TRBV28 and TRBJ1-2; D is unresolved. V was shortened by 3 bases and J by 0 bases, with 14 bases between the two germline ends. Germline-derived CDR1 and CDR2 are MDHEN and SYDVKM. This CDR3 contains 16 residues. In DNA, the CDR3 is TGTGCCAGCAGTTTTGCAGGATCCCTAACTAACTATGGCTACACCTTC. The encoded protein is CASSFAGSLTNYGYTF.

This chain links TRBV2 with TRBJ1-1; D not certain. The germline V gene encodes CDR1 SNHLY and CDR2 FYNNEI. CDR3 length: 15 amino acids. V gave up 4 bases and J gave up 5 bases, with 17 bases separating them. The CDR3 loop reads CASSAPARGGTEAFF. In DNA, the CDR3 is TGTGCCAGCAGTGCTCCGGCCCGAGGAGGAACTGAAGCTTTCTTT.

This chain uses TRBV28 with TRBJ1-4; D call uncertain. The CDR3 has 12 amino acids. The germline V gene has CDR1 MDHEN and CDR2 SYDVKM. The ends were cut back, 6 bases at V and 7 bases at J, with 9 bases in the middle. The CDR3 coding sequence is TGTGCCAGCAGGAAGGCTAGTGAAAAACTGTTTTTT. Translated: CASRKASEKLFF.

This clone was recorded only once. The chain couples TRBV28 to TRBJ1-2; D may be TRBD1 (5 bases). The CDR3 totals 13 residues. The germline gives CDR1 MDHEN, CDR2 SYDVKM. V shed 9 bases and J shed 4 bases, with 15 bases lying between them. The CDR3 sequence: CASSRVQGYGYTF. The CDR3 nucleotides read TGTGCCAGTAGCCGGGTTCAGGGCTATGGCTACACCTTC.

This clone was picked up one time. Here the CDR3 DNA reads TGTGCCAGCAGTTTTCGGGAGACCCAGTACTTC. It yields the protein CASSFRETQYF. This chain joins TRBV28 and TRBJ2-5; no reliable D call. The length of the CDR3 is 11 residues. Germline CDR1 MDHEN, CDR2 SYDVKM. The V end lost 3 bases, the J end lost 5 bases, and 4 bases lay between the germline ends.

The chain combines TRBV5-1 with TRBJ2-3, with 12 nucleotides matching TRBD2. CDR1 SGHRS and CDR2 YFSETQ come from the germline V gene. After removal of 3 bases from V and 0 bases from J, the junction contained 8 bases not matched to a gene. This CDR3 contains 18 residues. In DNA form, the CDR3 reads TGCGCCAGCAGCTCACTAGCGGGGGGCCGGTCTAGCACAGATACGCAGTATTTT. Translation: CASSSLAGGRSSTDTQYF.

This clone showed up just once. The chain carries TRBV7-2 and TRBJ2-3; D is undetermined. V dropped 5 bases and J dropped 2 bases, with 5 bases sitting between them. Germline V gene data show CDR1 as SGHTA and CDR2 as FQGNSA. The CDR3 covers 12 residues. The CDR3 is CASSPFTDTQYF. CDR3 bases: TGTGCCAGCAGCCCATTCACAGATACGCAGTATTTT.

The V gene is TRBV25-1, the J gene TRBJ2-1; no firm D call. Germline V gene data show CDR1 as MGHDK and CDR2 as SYGVNS. The CDR3 runs to 13 residues. With 4 bases removed from V and 6 bases from J, the gap between germline ends came to 10 bases. CDR3 residues: CASSVGWSNEQFF. As DNA, the CDR3 is TGTGCCAGCAGTGTTGGCTGGTCCAATGAGCAGTTCTTC.

The chain links TRBV7-9 to TRBJ2-6; the D is unclear. V lost 5 bases to trimming and J lost 0 bases, with 11 bases between them. Per germline, CDR1 SEHNR and CDR2 FQNEAQ (reference sequence). This CDR3 is built from 16 residues. The CDR3 reads CASSTIRHSGANVLTF. The CDR3 coding sequence is TGTGCCAGCAGCACGATACGACACTCTGGGGCCAACGTCCTGACTTTC.

The chain links TRBV5-1 to TRBJ2-2, with D possibly being TRBD1 (6 bases). V was shortened by 4 bases and J by 5 bases, with 18 bases between the two germline ends. This CDR3 spans 16 amino acids. Germline lookup yields CDR1 SGHRS and CDR2 YFSETQ. CDR3 in DNA: TGCGCCAGCAGCGTAACAGGGACCGGAGGTACCGGGGAGCTGTTTTTT. This gives the protein CASSVTGTGGTGELFF.

The chain combines TRBV21-1 with TRBJ2-7; the table's D gene call, TRBD2, was not cross checked with the DNA. TRBV21-1 is designated a pseudogene. This CDR3 is 15 amino acids long. CDR3 residues: CASSTCYGSSYEQYF. The CDR3, as DNA: TGTGCCAGCAGCACTTGCTACGGTTCCTCCTACGAGCAGTACTTC.

The chain joins TRBV6-5 to TRBJ2-5; perhaps TRBD1 as D (6 bases). The V gene lost 7 bases and the J gene lost 5 bases, with 14 bases spanning the gap. Per the germline V gene, CDR1 is MNHEY and CDR2 is SVGAGI. This CDR3 region has 13 residues. The DNA for the CDR3 is TGTGCCAGCACCAGGGGTCCGGGGGAGACCCAGTACTTC. The encoded protein is CASTRGPGETQYF.

This clone showed up just a few times. The rearrangement joins TRBV19 to TRBJ1-2, with D perhaps TRBD1 (5 bases). CDR1 and CDR2 (germline): LNHDA, SQIVND (reference sequence). Trimming stripped 7 bases from V and 7 bases from J, with 19 bases between. The CDR3 is made up of 14 amino acids. The CDR3 sequence: CASTLLVGATGYTF. CDR3 DNA sequence: TGTGCCAGTACCCTTCTGGTAGGGGCGACTGGCTACACCTTC.

J is TRBJ2-1 and V is TRBV6-5, with 9 bases aligning to TRBD1. V trimming: 7 bases; J trimming: 1 base; junction bases outside the gene matches: 5. The CDR3 is 15 residues long. Germline V gene sequence: CDR1 MNHEY, CDR2 SVGAGI. The CDR3 loop is CASNPGQGSYNEQFF. The CDR3, as DNA: TGTGCCAGCAATCCCGGACAGGGGTCCTACAATGAGCAGTTCTTC.

The J gene is TRBJ1-5, the V gene TRBV27; TRBD1 matches at 9 bases. Per the germline V gene, CDR1 is MNHEY and CDR2 is SMNVEV (reference sequence). This CDR3 has 15 residues. With 8 bases clipped from V and 6 bases from J, the junction kept 11 bases outside the gene matches. The DNA for the CDR3 is TGTGCCAGCTCGGACAGGGGAGGGTTAGGTCAGCCCCAGCATTTT. It codes for CASSDRGGLGQPQHF.

This chain joins TRBV7-6 and TRBJ1-3; tentatively, D is TRBD1 (5 bases). This CDR3 contains 17 residues. Between the trimmed V and J ends, which lost 2 bases and 4 bases, there was a span of 18 bases. Germline V lookup: CDR1 SGHVS, CDR2 FNYEAQ. The chain's CDR3 is CASSLNPRQGRGNTIYF. The DNA of the CDR3 is TGTGCCAGCAGCTTAAACCCCCGGCAGGGTAGGGGAAACACCATATATTTT.

This clone was observed a few times. V and J are TRBV7-6 and TRBJ2-2; 7 bases line up with TRBD1. The CDR3 sequence is 19 residues long. V lost 2 bases and J lost 1; bases outside the gene matches: 13. Germline V gene sequence: CDR1 SGHVS, CDR2 FNYEAQ. This CDR3 is CASSLKGDSSIMNTGELFF. The DNA for the CDR3 is TGTGCCAGCAGCTTAAAAGGGGACAGCTCCATAATGAACACCGGGGAGCTGTTTTTT. Supplemented by reference TRBV7-6 and TRBJ2-2, the full variable domain reads GAGVSQSPRYKVTKRGQDVALRCDPISGHVSLYWYRQALGQGPEFLTYFNYEAQQDKSGLPNDRFSAERPEGSISTLTIQRTEQRDSAMYRCASSLKGDSSIMNTGELFFGEGSRLTVL.

This clone occurred a few times. The chain employs TRBV2 and TRBJ1-4, with a possible D match to TRBD1 (5 bases). The V gene's germline CDR1 is SNHLY and CDR2 FYNNEI. The CDR3 contains 13 residues. V lost 9 bases, J lost 4 bases, and 12 bases lay in between. The CDR3 nucleotides are TGTGCCAGTACCACAGGTGTTAATGAAAAACTGTTTTTT. The encoded protein is CASTTGVNEKLFF.

This clone was seen more than once but under ten times. This chain connects TRBV5-1 to TRBJ2-1, with 10 bases that match TRBD2. Germline V lookup: CDR1 SGHRS, CDR2 YFSETQ. J was trimmed by 3 bases and V by 3 bases; bases with no gene match: 3. The CDR3 sequence is 15 residues long. CDR3 sequence (DNA): TGCGCCAGCAGCTCCAGCGGGGGGGACTACAATGAGCAGTTCTTC. Protein sequence: CASSSSGGDYNEQFF.

The rearrangement joins TRBV7-2 to TRBJ2-5, with D possibly TRBD2 on 5 matching bases. CDR3 length equals 14 residues. Germline V gene sequence: CDR1 SGHTA, CDR2 FQGNSA. The V gene lost 2 bases and the J gene lost 5 bases, with 12 bases spanning the gap. CDR3 sequence: CASSLLGGFETQYF. CDR3 bases: TGTGCCAGCAGCTTATTAGGCGGGTTCGAGACCCAGTACTTC.

The chain couples TRBV14 to TRBJ2-5; TRBD2 might be the D (6 bases). The end of the DNA aligns better with TRBJ2-7, so the J call may be wrong. The V gene's germline CDR1 is SGHDN and CDR2 FVKESK. The CDR3 totals 14 residues. The CDR3: CASTDEGRPYEQYF. The CDR3, as DNA: TGTGCCAGCACGGACGAGGGGAGGCCCTACGAGCAGTACTTC.